Here is one T cell receptor (beta chain) with its context. A single count supports this clonotype. The specificity of this receptor is unknown. A junction end diverges from the germline sequence, so it may reflect a read error. These data belong to a study of tumor-infiltrating lymphocytes in primary liver carcinoma (dated by TCRdb to about 2017). Some background on the complete study: Between late 2015 and early 2016, 4 to 6 patients in China with histopathologically diagnosed primary liver carcinoma had surgical resection. A total of 35 or so specimens from 5 patients went through TCRbeta repertoire sequencing, namely 25 tumor regions, 5 adjacent noncancerous liver tissues and 5 peripheral blood samples. The five patients had tumors of stage T1-T3 N0M0, with maximum diameters ranging from roughly 4.2 to 10 cm. TCRbeta repertoire sequencing, expression microarrays and whole-exome sequencing were combined in the study across five regions of each liver tumor, with adjacent normal tissue and blood also included. Of the five patients (three men and two women, aged 30 to 69 years), four had hepatocellular carcinoma and one had combined HCC and intrahepatic cholangiocarcinoma. Each sample produced roughly 3.65 to 8 million productive TCRbeta reads, and read depth showed no significant difference between tissue types. High reproducibility was observed for the technical replicate repertoires, with mean shared-clone rates about 0.89 and correlation coefficients above 0.98.

TRIzol reagent was used to extract blood RNA from unsorted whole blood, while the DNeasy Blood & Tissue kit provided the germline DNA. At the time of sampling, the patients had chronic HBV infection and had not received any treatment. Before surgery, four milliliters of peripheral blood were drawn into K2EDTA tubes. The CDR3, cysteine through phenylalanine, is 16 amino acids long. CDR3 DNA is the only sequence kept; it has 48 bases, read in frame from the first base. A constant-region primer and ProtoScript II reverse transcriptase were used to reverse-transcribe TCRbeta-specific cDNA from around 480 ng total RNA. The TCRbeta libraries were prepared through three rounds of nested multiplex PCR following a slightly modified ARM-PCR procedure. Each of the first two PCR rounds ran for approximately 10 cycles and used multiplex TRBV1-TRBV30 forward primers together with a Cbeta reverse primer. Sample barcodes and Illumina adapters were added in a final 25-cycle PCR with Deep VentR polymerase. Before sequencing, amplicons between 200 and 500 bp were purified from gel using a QIAquick gel extraction kit. An Illumina HiSeq 2500 was used to sequence the TCRbeta amplicons with 250-bp paired-end reads. On the study's bioinformatics: Trimmomatic v0.33 was used to quality-trim the reads, and FLASH v1.2.11 was used to merge paired reads so that full CDR3 sequences could be recovered. V, D and J germline segments were assigned to the rearranged TCRbeta sequences by MiGEC v1.2.1b. Clonotype statistics, along with Shannon-Wiener diversity indices, were calculated using VDJtools v1.0.0. Except for diversity analysis, only the 250 most abundant clonotypes of each sample were used in subsequent analyses to reduce sampling bias. Clones were called with MiXCR by TCRdb after fastp trimmed the public reads at Q25, and only in-frame beta chains were retained. A single entry per CDR3 protein holds the most common genes and DNA from its merged rows. TCRdb, rather than the study authors, made the V and J calls. The sample records fewer than 350,000 distinct CDR3 sequences, about two thirds of which are singletons. The ten biggest clones cover 5.5% to 8% of the sample.

Beyond this particular receptor, the publication reports: Only the TCR beta chain was sequenced, so true repertoire diversity is likely underestimated because unpaired alpha chains were not captured. Repertoire overlap was found to be higher between tumor regions (mean roughly 36%) than between tumor-adjacent (about 17%) or tumor-blood (14%) pairs, consistent with antigen-driven expansion. Because the samples were bulk and unsorted, CD4+ and CD8+ T cell repertoires could not be compared. The top 250 clones accounted for a significantly greater share of the repertoire in tumors than in blood (p = 0.039). Only a few patients were included in the study, and the authors note that the findings should be validated in a larger study.

The sample taken for sequencing was peripheral blood. This chain joins TRBV12-3 or TRBV12-4 to TRBJ1-1; 7 middle bases align to TRBD1. The source is a man in his forties with primary liver carcinoma and hepatitis B virus infection. The CDR3 region has the sequence CASSETQTGRNTQAFF. The nucleotide sequence is given as TGTGCCAGCAGCGAAACCCAGACAGGGCGTAACACTCAAGCTTTCTTT.